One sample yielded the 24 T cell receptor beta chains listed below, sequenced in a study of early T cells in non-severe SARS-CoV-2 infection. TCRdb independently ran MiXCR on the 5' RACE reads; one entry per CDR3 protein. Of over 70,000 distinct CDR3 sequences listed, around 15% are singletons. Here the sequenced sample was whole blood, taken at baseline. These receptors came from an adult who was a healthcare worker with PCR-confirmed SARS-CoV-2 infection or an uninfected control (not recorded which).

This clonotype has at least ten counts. The CDR3 region is CASGRQGSYEQYF. The DNA of the CDR3 is TGCGCCAGCGGGAGACAGGGGTCCTACGAGCAGTACTTC. This sequence joins TRBV5-1 and TRBJ2-7, with 8 bases that match TRBD1. Per germline, CDR1 SGHRS and CDR2 YFSETQ. CDR3 length: 13 residues. Unmatched junction bases numbered 4, after V lost 7 bases and J lost 1 base.

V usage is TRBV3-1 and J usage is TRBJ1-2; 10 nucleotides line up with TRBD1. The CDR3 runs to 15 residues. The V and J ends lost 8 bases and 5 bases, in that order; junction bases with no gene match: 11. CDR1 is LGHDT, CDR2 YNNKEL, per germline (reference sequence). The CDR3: CASGTGAGMLYGYTF. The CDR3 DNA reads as TGTGCCAGCGGGACAGGGGCGGGGATGCTATATGGCTACACCTTC.

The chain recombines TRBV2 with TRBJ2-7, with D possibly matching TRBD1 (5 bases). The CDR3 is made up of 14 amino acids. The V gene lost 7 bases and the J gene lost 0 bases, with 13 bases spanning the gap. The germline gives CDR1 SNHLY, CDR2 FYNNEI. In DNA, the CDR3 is TGTGCCAGCACCGTAGACAGTGGCTCCTACGAGCAGTACTTC. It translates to CASTVDSGSYEQYF.

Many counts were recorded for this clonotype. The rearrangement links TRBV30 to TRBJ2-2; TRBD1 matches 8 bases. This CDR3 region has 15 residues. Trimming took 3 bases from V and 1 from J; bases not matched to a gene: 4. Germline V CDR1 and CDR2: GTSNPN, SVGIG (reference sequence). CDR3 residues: CAWSRGQGNTGELFF. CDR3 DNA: TGTGCCTGGAGCCGCGGACAGGGGAACACCGGGGAGCTGTTTTTT.

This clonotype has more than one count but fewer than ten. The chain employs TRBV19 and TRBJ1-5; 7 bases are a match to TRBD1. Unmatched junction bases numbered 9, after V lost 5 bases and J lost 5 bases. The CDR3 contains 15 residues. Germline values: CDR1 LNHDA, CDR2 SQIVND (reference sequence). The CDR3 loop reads CASSGDRDPHQPQHF. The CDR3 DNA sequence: TGTGCCAGTAGTGGCGACAGGGACCCACATCAGCCCCAGCATTTT.

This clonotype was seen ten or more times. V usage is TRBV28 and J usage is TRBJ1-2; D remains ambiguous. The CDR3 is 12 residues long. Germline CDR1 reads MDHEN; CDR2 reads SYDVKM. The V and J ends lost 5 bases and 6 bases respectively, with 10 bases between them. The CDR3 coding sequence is TGTGCCAGCAGTCAACCTTCCGATGGCTACACCTTC. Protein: CASSQPSDGYTF.

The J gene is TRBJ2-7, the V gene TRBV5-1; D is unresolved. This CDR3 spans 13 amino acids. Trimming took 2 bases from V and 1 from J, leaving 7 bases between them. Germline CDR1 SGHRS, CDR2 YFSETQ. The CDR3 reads CASSLRSSYEQYF. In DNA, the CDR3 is TGCGCCAGCAGCTTAAGAAGTTCCTACGAGCAGTACTTC. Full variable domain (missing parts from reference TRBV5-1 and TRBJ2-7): KAGVTQTPRYLIKTRGQQVTLSCSPISGHRSVSWYQQTPGQGLQFLFEYFSETQRNKGNFPGRFSGRQFSNSRSEMNVSTLELGDSALYLCASSLRSSYEQYFGPGTRLTVT.

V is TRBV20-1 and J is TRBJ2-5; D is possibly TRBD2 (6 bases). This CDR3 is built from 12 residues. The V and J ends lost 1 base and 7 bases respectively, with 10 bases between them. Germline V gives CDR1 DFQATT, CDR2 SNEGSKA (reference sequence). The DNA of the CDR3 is TGCAGTGCTAGAGGACTAGACATGACCCAGTACTTC. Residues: CSARGLDMTQYF.

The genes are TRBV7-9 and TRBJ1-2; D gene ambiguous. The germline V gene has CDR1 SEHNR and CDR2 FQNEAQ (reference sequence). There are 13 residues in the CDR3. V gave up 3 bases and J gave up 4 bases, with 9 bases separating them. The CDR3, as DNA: TGTGCCAGCAGCTTGCAAGGATCCTATGGCTACACCTTC. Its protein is CASSLQGSYGYTF.

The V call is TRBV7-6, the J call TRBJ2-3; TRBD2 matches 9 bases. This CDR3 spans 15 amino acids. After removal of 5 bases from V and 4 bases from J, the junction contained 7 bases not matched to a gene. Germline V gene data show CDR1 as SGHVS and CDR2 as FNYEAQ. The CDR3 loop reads CASSEETSGSDTQYF. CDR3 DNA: TGTGCCAGCAGCGAAGAGACTAGCGGCTCAGATACGCAGTATTTT.

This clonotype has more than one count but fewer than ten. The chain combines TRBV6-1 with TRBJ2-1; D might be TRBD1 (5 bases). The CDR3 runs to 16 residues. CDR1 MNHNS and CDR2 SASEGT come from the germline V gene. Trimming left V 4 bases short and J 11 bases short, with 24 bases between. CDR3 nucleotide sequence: TGTGCCAGCAGTGCCGCCTTAGGGCTCGGTCAGGGAAAGCAGTTCTTC. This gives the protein CASSAALGLGQGKQFF.

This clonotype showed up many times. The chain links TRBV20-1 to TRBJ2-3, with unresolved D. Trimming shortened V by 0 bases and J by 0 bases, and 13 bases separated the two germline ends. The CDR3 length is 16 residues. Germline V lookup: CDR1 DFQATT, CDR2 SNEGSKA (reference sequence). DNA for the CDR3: TGCAGTGCTAGAGATCCCCGGGTTCCAAGCACAGATACGCAGTATTTT. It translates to CSARDPRVPSTDTQYF.

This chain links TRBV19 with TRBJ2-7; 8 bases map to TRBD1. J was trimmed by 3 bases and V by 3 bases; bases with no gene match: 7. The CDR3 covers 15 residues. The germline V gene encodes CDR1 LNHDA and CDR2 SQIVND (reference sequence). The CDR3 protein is CASSIGQGGRYEQYF. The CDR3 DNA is TGTGCCAGTAGTATCGGACAGGGTGGGCGCTACGAGCAGTACTTC.

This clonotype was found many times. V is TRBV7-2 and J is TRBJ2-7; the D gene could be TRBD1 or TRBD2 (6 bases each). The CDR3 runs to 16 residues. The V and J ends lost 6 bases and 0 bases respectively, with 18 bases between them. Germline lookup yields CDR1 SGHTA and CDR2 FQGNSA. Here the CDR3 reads CASSWGAASSSYEQYF. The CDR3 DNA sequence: TGTGCCAGCAGTTGGGGGGCGGCTAGCAGCTCCTACGAGCAGTACTTC.

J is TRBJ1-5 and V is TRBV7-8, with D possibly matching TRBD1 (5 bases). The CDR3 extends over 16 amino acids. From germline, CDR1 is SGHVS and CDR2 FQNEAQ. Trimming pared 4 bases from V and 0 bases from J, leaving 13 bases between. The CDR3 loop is CASSSGTGYSNQPQHF. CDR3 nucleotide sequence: TGTGCCAGCAGCTCTGGGACGGGTTATAGCAATCAGCCCCAGCATTTT.

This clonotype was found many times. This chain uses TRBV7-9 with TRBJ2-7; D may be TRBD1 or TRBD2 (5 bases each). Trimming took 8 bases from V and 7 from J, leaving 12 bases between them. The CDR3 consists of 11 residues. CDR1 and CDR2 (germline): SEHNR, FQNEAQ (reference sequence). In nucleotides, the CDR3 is TGTGCCAGCGCAGAGGGACCAGAGCAGTACTTC. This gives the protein CASAEGPEQYF.

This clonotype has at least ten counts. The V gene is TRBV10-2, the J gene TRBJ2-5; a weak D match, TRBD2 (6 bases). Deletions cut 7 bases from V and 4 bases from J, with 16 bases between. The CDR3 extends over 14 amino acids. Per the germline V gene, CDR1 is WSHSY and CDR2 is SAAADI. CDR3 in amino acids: CASTPGGAGETQYF. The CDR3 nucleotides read TGCGCCAGCACCCCTGGCGGGGCTGGAGAGACCCAGTACTTC.

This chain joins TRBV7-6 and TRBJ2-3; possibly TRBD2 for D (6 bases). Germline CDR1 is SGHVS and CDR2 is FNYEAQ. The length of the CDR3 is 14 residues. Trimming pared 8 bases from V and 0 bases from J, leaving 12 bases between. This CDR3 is CASSGGPSTDTQYF. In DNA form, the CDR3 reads TGTGCCAGCTCCGGAGGGCCTAGCACAGATACGCAGTATTTT.

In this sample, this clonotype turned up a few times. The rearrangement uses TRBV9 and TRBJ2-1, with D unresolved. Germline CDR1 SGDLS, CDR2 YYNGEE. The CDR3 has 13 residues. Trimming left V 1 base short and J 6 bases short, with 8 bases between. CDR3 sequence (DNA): TGTGCCAGCAGCGTACTAGTCAGCAATGAGCAGTTCTTC. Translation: CASSVLVSNEQFF.

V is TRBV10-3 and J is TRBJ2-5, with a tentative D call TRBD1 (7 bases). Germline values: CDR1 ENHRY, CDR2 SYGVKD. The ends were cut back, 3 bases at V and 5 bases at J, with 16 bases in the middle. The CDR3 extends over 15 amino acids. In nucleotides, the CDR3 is TGTGCCATCAGTGATAGCGACAGGGAGGCTGAGACCCAGTACTTC. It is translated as CAISDSDREAETQYF.

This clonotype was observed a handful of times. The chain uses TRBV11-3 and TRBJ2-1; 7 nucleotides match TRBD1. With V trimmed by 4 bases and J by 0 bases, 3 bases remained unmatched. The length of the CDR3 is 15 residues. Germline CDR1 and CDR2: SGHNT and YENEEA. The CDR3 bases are TGTGCCAGCAGCTCGGACAGGCTCTCCTACAATGAGCAGTTCTTC. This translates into CASSSDRLSYNEQFF.

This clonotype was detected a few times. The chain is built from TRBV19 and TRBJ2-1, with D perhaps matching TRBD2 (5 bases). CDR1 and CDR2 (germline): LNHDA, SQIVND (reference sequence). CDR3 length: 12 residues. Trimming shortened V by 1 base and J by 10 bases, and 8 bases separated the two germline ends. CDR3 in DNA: TGTGCCAGTAGTATAGGAGGGCCCGAGCAGTTCTTC. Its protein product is CASSIGGPEQFF.

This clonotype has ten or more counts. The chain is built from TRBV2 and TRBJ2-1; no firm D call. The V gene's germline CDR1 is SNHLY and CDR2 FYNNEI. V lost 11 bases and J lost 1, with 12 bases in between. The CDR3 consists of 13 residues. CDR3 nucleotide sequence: TGTGCCTCTCTAAGACCGTCCTACAATGAGCAGTTCTTC. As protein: CASLRPSYNEQFF.

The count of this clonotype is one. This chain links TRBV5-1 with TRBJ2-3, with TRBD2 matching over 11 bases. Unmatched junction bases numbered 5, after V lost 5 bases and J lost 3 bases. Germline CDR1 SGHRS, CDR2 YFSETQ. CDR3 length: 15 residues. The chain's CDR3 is CASSTLAGETDTQYF. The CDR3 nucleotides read TGCGCCAGCAGTACACTAGCGGGAGAGACAGATACGCAGTATTTT. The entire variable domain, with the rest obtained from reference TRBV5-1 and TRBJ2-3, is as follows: KAGVTQTPRYLIKTRGQQVTLSCSPISGHRSVSWYQQTPGQGLQFLFEYFSETQRNKGNFPGRFSGRQFSNSRSEMNVSTLELGDSALYLCASSTLAGETDTQYFGPGTRLTVL.